The 30 T cell receptor beta chains given below trace back to one sample, sequenced in a study of T cells in Graves' hyperthyroidism and ophthalmopathy (dated by TCRdb to the late 2010s). Libraries were prepared through multiplex PCR. The listed sequencing device is Illumina HiSeq 2000. TCR beta CDR3 regions were amplified from RNA transcripts. A first-round RT-PCR of the TCR CDR3 used the HTBI primer set with the Qiagen OneStep RT-PCR kit. TCRdb reran the public reads through fastp at Q25 and MiXCR, keeping productive beta chains. Identical CDR3 protein sequences are pooled into one entry, listed with their most common genes and DNA. The sample table contains approximately 400,000 distinct CDR3 sequences; only one count was recorded for roughly 14% of them. Roughly 13% of the sample belongs to the ten largest clones. Sequencing was carried out using blood. These receptors originate from a woman under 30 with Graves' hyperthyroidism.

This clonotype was recorded at least ten times. The chain joins TRBV5-1 to TRBJ1-2, with 8 bases lining up with TRBD1. Germline trimming cut 3 bases from V and 1 base from J; bases unmatched to any gene: 8. This CDR3 is 16 amino acids long. Germline V gene sequence: CDR1 SGHRS, CDR2 YFSETQ. CDR3 nucleotide sequence: TGCGCCAGCAGCTCGCCTAGGACAGGGATTAACTATGGCTACACCTTC. Protein: CASSSPRTGINYGYTF. Complete variable domain (other parts from reference TRBV5-1 and TRBJ1-2): KAGVTQTPRYLIKTRGQQVTLSCSPISGHRSVSWYQQTPGQGLQFLFEYFSETQRNKGNFPGRFSGRQFSNSRSEMNVSTLELGDSALYLCASSSPRTGINYGYTFGSGTRLTVV.

The chain uses TRBV4-1 and TRBJ2-3, with D unclear. In germline, CDR1 is MGHRA, CDR2 YSYEKL. This CDR3 contains 16 residues. Trimming pared 0 bases from V and 1 base from J, leaving 11 bases between. For the CDR3, the DNA is TGCGCCAGCAGCCAAGAGGAGCTAGTCGGCACAGATACGCAGTATTTT. Residues: CASSQEELVGTDTQYF.

There are many counts of this clonotype. This sequence joins TRBV20-1 and TRBJ2-1; 7 bases fit TRBD2. The CDR3 is made up of 12 amino acids. The germline V gene has CDR1 DFQATT and CDR2 SNEGSKA (reference sequence). Trimming removed 4 bases from V and 9 bases from J; junction bases left unmatched: 6. The CDR3 DNA reads TGCAGTGCTAAAAGCGGGACCATTGAGCAGTTCTTC. Translating it yields CSAKSGTIEQFF.

In its sample, this clonotype was seen many times. The rearrangement uses TRBV28 and TRBJ1-5; D possibly corresponds to TRBD1 (6 bases). CDR1 is MDHEN and CDR2 is SYDVKM in the germline V gene. Trimming stripped 5 bases from V and 0 bases from J, with 23 bases between. The CDR3 sequence is 19 residues long. The chain's CDR3 is CASSPAGTWRFYSNQPQHF. For the CDR3, the DNA is TGTGCCAGCAGTCCGGCGGGGACATGGAGATTTTATAGCAATCAGCCCCAGCATTTT.

This clonotype has ten or more counts. The chain is built from TRBV6-2 or TRBV6-3 and TRBJ2-3; D might be TRBD2 (6 bases). CDR3 length: 13 residues. CDR1 MNHEY and CDR2 SVGEGT come from the germline V gene. Trimming shortened V by 4 bases and J by 3 bases, and 8 bases separated the two germline ends. CDR3 sequence reads: CASSWGETDTQYF. The DNA for the CDR3 is TGTGCCAGCAGTTGGGGGGAGACAGATACGCAGTATTTT.

The DNA for the CDR3 is TGCGCCAGCAGGGACGGAGATTCACCCCTCCACTTT. This gives the protein CASRDGDSPLHF. The chain uses TRBV10-2 and TRBJ1-6; D ambiguous. Germline V lookup: CDR1 WSHSY, CDR2 SAAADI. The CDR3 is made up of 12 amino acids. The V gene lost 6 bases and the J gene lost 8 bases, with 8 bases spanning the gap.

The chain recombines TRBV7-6 with TRBJ2-7, with no clear D. CDR1 and CDR2 from the germline V gene are SGHVS and FNYEAQ. Trimming took off 1 base at V and 2 bases at J, with 15 bases between the two ends. The CDR3 has 16 amino acids. The CDR3 coding sequence is TGTGCCAGCAGCTTAGGGTCGACTTCTCTCCCCTACGAGCAGTACTTC. Translating it yields CASSLGSTSLPYEQYF.

This clonotype was seen a few times. The CDR3 loop reads CASSLSRDSPLHF. The CDR3 coding sequence is TGTGCCAGCAGTTTGAGCAGGGATTCACCCCTCCACTTT. V and J are TRBV12-3 or TRBV12-4 and TRBJ1-6; a possible D gene is TRBD1 (5 bases). V was shortened by 3 bases and J by 8 bases, with 8 bases between the two germline ends. This CDR3 contains 13 residues.

This clonotype was recorded many times. This chain links TRBV7-3 with TRBJ1-1, with TRBD1 as a possible D gene (5 bases). The germline V and J ends were trimmed by 0 bases and 1 base, with 15 bases remaining between them. There are 17 residues in the CDR3. Germline V CDR1 and CDR2: SGHTA, FQGTGA. In DNA form, the CDR3 reads TGTGCCAGCAGCTTAACGGAGGCAGCGAGGGGGAACACTGAAGCTTTCTTT. As protein: CASSLTEAARGNTEAFF.

The rearrangement joins TRBV4-1 to TRBJ2-1; 10 nucleotides agree with TRBD2. Unmatched junction bases numbered 8, after V lost 4 bases and J lost 8 bases. Germline loops: CDR1 MGHRA, CDR2 YSYEKL. The CDR3 covers 15 residues. The CDR3 protein is CASSRTSGFVDEQFF. CDR3 bases: TGCGCCAGCAGCCGGACTAGCGGATTCGTCGATGAGCAGTTCTTC.

In this sample, this clonotype turned up a few times. The chain recombines TRBV29-1 with TRBJ1-1; 7 bases line up with TRBD1. The CDR3 extends over 15 amino acids. The germline CDR1 and CDR2 sequences are SQVTM and ANQGSEA. V lost 5 bases to trimming and J lost 1 base; unmatched junction nucleotides: 10. CDR3 in amino acids: CSVSPQRGRNTEAFF. CDR3 bases: TGCAGCGTTTCCCCCCAAAGGGGGCGGAACACTGAAGCTTTCTTT. The full variable domain, rest sourced from reference TRBV29-1 and TRBJ1-1, is SAVISQKPSRDICQRGTSLTIQCQVDSQVTMMFWYRQQPGQSLTLIATANQGSEATYESGFVIDKFPISRPNLTFSTLTVSNMSPEDSSIYLCSVSPQRGRNTEAFFGQGTRLTVV.

This clonotype was counted a few times. A much larger clone lies a single base off, so this may be a read error. V and J are TRBV28 and TRBJ2-5; D call uncertain. Trimming left V 3 bases short and J 2 bases short, with 10 bases between. The CDR3 runs to 14 residues. Germline-derived CDR1 and CDR2 are MDHEN and SYDVKM. CDR3: CASSFTAEQETQYF. The CDR3 DNA follows: TGTGCCAGCAGTTTTACGGCTGAGCAAGAGACCCAGTACTTC.

The chain is built from TRBV18 and TRBJ1-4; 9 bases map to TRBD1. The CDR3 runs 15 residues. The junction had 3 bases not matched to a gene; V was cut back by 1 base and J by 6 bases. CDR1 is KGHSH and CDR2 is LQKENI in the germline V gene. The CDR3 loop reads CASSPQQGAYEKLFF. The CDR3 nucleotides are TGTGCCAGCTCACCACAACAGGGGGCTTATGAAAAACTGTTTTTT.

Of note for this clonotype: With a much larger clone just one base away, this may be a read error. This chain uses TRBV7-2 with TRBJ2-5; the D gene is possibly TRBD2 (6 bases). This CDR3 spans 13 amino acids. Germline values: CDR1 SGHTA, CDR2 FQGNSA. This CDR3 is CACSISGQETQYF. The CDR3 region has the DNA TGTGCCTGCAGCATTAGCGGTCAAGAGACCCAGTACTTC. Complete variable domain (other parts from reference TRBV7-2 and TRBJ2-5): GAGVSQSPSNKVTEKGKDVELRCDPISGHTALYWYRQSLGQGLEFLIYFQGNSAPDKSGLPSDRFSAERTGGSVSTLTIQRTQQEDSAVYLCACSISGQETQYFGPGTRLLVL.

The chain is built from TRBV6-1 and TRBJ1-5; 9 bases align to TRBD1. Germline lookup yields CDR1 MNHNS and CDR2 SASEGT. V trimming: 7 bases; J trimming: 10 bases; junction bases outside the gene matches: 11. There are 14 residues in the CDR3. The CDR3 loop is CASTTGDRVGPQHF. The CDR3 DNA sequence: TGTGCCAGCACCACCGGGGACAGGGTCGGACCCCAGCATTTT.

This clonotype was seen at least ten times. The chain links TRBV20-1 to TRBJ2-1; TRBD2 aligns across 10 bases. J lost 2 bases, V lost 7 bases, and 5 bases had no gene match. This CDR3 region has 14 residues. Germline V gene data show CDR1 as DFQATT and CDR2 as SNEGSKA (reference sequence). CDR3 loop: CSVAGGVTYNEQFF. The CDR3 DNA follows: TGCAGTGTAGCGGGAGGTGTGACCTACAATGAGCAGTTCTTC.

This clonotype was seen ten or more times. This chain uses TRBV2 with TRBJ2-3; 9 nucleotides align to TRBD2. Per germline, CDR1 SNHLY and CDR2 FYNNEI. The CDR3 has 15 amino acids. The J segment lost 4 bases and the V segment lost 1 base, leaving 3 bases of the junction unmatched. CDR3 sequence (DNA): TGTGCCAGCAGTGAAGGGACTAGCGTTGCAGATACGCAGTATTTT. Protein product: CASSEGTSVADTQYF. The entire variable domain, with the rest obtained from reference TRBV2 and TRBJ2-3, is as follows: EPEVTQTPSHQVTQMGQEVILRCVPISNHLYFYWYRQILGQKVEFLVSFYNNEISEKSEIFDDQFSVERPDGSNFTLKIRSTKLEDSAMYFCASSEGTSVADTQYFGPGTRLTVL.

This clonotype showed up many times. The chain combines TRBV6-6 with TRBJ1-1; D is ambiguous. Trimming removed 1 base from V and 7 bases from J, with 10 bases in between. CDR3 size: 13 residues. The V gene's germline CDR1 is MNHNY and CDR2 SVGAGI (reference sequence). In DNA form, the CDR3 reads TGTGCCAGCAGTTACTTCCGCGGAGGTGAAGCTTTCTTT. Amino acids: CASSYFRGGEAFF.

The chain combines TRBV20-1 with TRBJ2-5; 10 positions match TRBD2. This CDR3 region has 18 residues. The V gene's germline CDR1 is DFQATT and CDR2 SNEGSKA (reference sequence). Unmatched junction bases numbered 16, after V lost 1 base and J lost 5 bases. For the CDR3, the DNA is TGCAGTGCTAGAGGTCCGGGTCTAGCGGGGGCGCCACGGGAGACCCAGTACTTC. Translation gives CSARGPGLAGAPRETQYF.

Many counts were recorded for this clonotype. CDR3 region: CASKGTVFSSGNTIYF. The DNA of the CDR3 is TGTGCCAGCAAAGGGACGGTTTTCAGCTCTGGAAACACCATATATTTT. The rearrangement uses TRBV2 and TRBJ1-3, with D possibly being TRBD1 (5 bases). The germline V gene encodes CDR1 SNHLY and CDR2 FYNNEI. The CDR3 is 16 residues long. V lost 7 bases, J lost 0 bases, and 16 bases lay in between.

Details on this clonotype: Possible read error: a much larger clone is one base away. V is TRBV6-1 and J is TRBJ2-5; TRBD1 or TRBD2 may be the D gene (6 bases each). The CDR3 contains 14 residues. CDR1 is MNHNS, CDR2 SASEGT, per germline. CDR3 sequence (DNA): TGTGCCAGCTGTGAATTTAGGAGGGGGGAGACCCAGTACTTC. Residues: CASCEFRRGETQYF.

This clonotype has a handful of counts. This rearrangement joins TRBV13 to TRBJ1-6; 11 positions match TRBD1. CDR1 and CDR2 from the germline V gene are PRHDT and FYEKMQ (reference sequence). The CDR3 sequence is 14 residues long. Unmatched junction bases numbered 3, after V lost 3 bases and J lost 11 bases. CDR3 loop: CASSLDRGLTPLHF. The CDR3 coding sequence is TGTGCCAGCAGCTTGGACAGGGGGCTTACACCCCTCCACTTT. Variable domain in full (rest from reference TRBV13 and TRBJ1-6): AAGVIQSPRHLIKEKRETATLKCYPIPRHDTVYWYQQGPGQDPQFLISFYEKMQSDKGSIPDRFSAQQFSDYHSELNMSSLELGDSALYFCASSLDRGLTPLHFGNGTRLTVT.

This clonotype was seen only a few times. The chain links TRBV20-1 to TRBJ2-7, with a weak D call TRBD1 (6 bases). This CDR3 has 13 amino acids. CDR1 and CDR2 (germline): DFQATT, SNEGSKA (reference sequence). With 3 bases removed from V and 6 bases from J, the gap between germline ends came to 15 bases. The DNA for the CDR3 is TGCAGTGCTAGGGCGGGCAGGGGATTCGAGCAGTACTTC. This encodes CSARAGRGFEQYF.

The chain carries TRBV20-1 and TRBJ2-7; D may be TRBD1 (6 bases). In germline, CDR1 is DFQATT, CDR2 SNEGSKA (reference sequence). The CDR3 totals 13 residues. V was shortened by 6 bases and J by 0 bases, with 12 bases between the two germline ends. Here the CDR3 reads CSARTDISYEQYF. The CDR3 region has the DNA TGCAGTGCCAGGACAGACATCTCCTACGAGCAGTACTTC.

The J gene is TRBJ2-5, the V gene TRBV12-5; D could derive from TRBD1 or TRBD2 (5 bases each). The CDR3 has 13 residues. Per the germline V gene, CDR1 is LGHNT and CDR2 is FRNRAP. Trimming removed 7 bases at V and 5 bases at J, with 14 bases between. CDR3 loop: CASARWGWETQYF. CDR3 nucleotides: TGTGCTAGTGCCCGGTGGGGGTGGGAGACCCAGTACTTC.

This clonotype came up a few times. The V gene is TRBV24-1, the J gene TRBJ2-1, with TRBD2 as a possible D gene (6 bases). V lost 4 bases to trimming and J lost 6 bases, with 18 bases between them. CDR1 KGHDR and CDR2 SFDVKD come from the germline V gene. This CDR3 has 16 residues. The CDR3 is CATSDPVAVRSNEQFF. The CDR3 DNA is TGTGCCACCAGTGACCCCGTAGCGGTAAGAAGCAATGAGCAGTTCTTC.

This sequence joins TRBV5-4 and TRBJ1-6, with D perhaps matching TRBD1 (6 bases). The V and J ends lost 4 bases and 10 bases respectively, with 18 bases between them. Germline V CDR1 and CDR2: SGHNT, YYREEE (reference sequence). The CDR3 totals 15 residues. CDR3 nucleotides: TGTGCCAGCAGCCGGGCGGACAGTTACGGCTCACCCCTCCACTTT. Protein product: CASSRADSYGSPLHF.

The chain combines TRBV20-1 with TRBJ1-1; D remains ambiguous. Germline CDR1 DFQATT, CDR2 SNEGSKA (reference sequence). CDR3 size: 16 residues. Trimming removed 0 bases at V and 6 bases at J, with 20 bases between. CDR3 loop: CSARELGLPERAEAFF. CDR3 nucleotide sequence: TGCAGTGCTAGAGAGTTAGGTCTCCCCGAGAGGGCTGAAGCTTTCTTT.

This clonotype was recorded many times. The chain couples TRBV28 to TRBJ1-3, with D maybe TRBD1 (6 bases). Trimming took off 7 bases at V and 2 bases at J, with 24 bases between the two ends. This CDR3 comprises 18 residues. Per germline, CDR1 MDHEN and CDR2 SYDVKM. CDR3 sequence: CASTPAPDSSHAGNTIYF. In DNA, the CDR3 is TGTGCCAGCACCCCGGCCCCGGACAGTTCGCATGCTGGAAACACCATATATTTT. Drawing the rest from reference TRBV28 and TRBJ1-3, the complete variable domain is DVKVTQSSRYLVKRTGEKVFLECVQDMDHENMFWYRQDPGLGLRLIYFSYDVKMKEKGDIPEGYSVSREKKERFSLILESASTNQTSMYLCASTPAPDSSHAGNTIYFGEGSWLTVV.

This clonotype was recorded a few times. V is TRBV9 and J is TRBJ2-7; 10 bases align to TRBD2. V shed 1 base and J 4 bases; nucleotides not matched to a gene: 5. Germline V lookup: CDR1 SGDLS, CDR2 YYNGEE. This CDR3 contains 15 residues. The CDR3 reads CASSVSGGELYEQYF. The DNA of the CDR3 is TGTGCCAGCAGCGTAAGCGGGGGGGAACTTTACGAGCAGTACTTC.